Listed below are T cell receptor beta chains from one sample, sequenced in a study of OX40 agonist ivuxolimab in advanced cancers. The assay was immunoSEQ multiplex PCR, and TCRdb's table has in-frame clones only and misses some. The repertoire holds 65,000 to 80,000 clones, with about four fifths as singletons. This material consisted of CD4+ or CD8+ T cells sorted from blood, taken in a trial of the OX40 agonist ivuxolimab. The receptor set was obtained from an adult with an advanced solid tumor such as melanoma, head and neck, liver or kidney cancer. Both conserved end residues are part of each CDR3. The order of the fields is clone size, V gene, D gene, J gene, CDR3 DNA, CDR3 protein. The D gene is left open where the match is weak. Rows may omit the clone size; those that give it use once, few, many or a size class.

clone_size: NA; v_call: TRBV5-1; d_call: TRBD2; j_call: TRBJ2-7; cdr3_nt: TGCGCCAGCAGCTTGGAACCTAGCGGGAGCTCCGAGCAGTACTTC; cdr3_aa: CASSLEPSGSSEQYF
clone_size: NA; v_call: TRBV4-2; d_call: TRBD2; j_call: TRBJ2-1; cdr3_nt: TGTGCCAGCAGCCGCGAGGGGCCCGGGACTAGCGGGAGGTCTCCCTACAATGAGCAGTTCTTC; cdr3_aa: CASSREGPGTSGRSPYNEQFF
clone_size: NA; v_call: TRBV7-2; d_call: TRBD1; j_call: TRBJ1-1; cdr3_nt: TGTGCCAGCAGCGCCTCCGGGACAGGGGGCACTGAAGCTTTCTTT; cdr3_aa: CASSASGTGGTEAFF
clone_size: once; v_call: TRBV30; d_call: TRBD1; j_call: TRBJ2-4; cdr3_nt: TGTGCCTGGAAATCAGGGGGCGATGGCAAAAACATTCAGTACTTC; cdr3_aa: CAWKSGGDGKNIQYF
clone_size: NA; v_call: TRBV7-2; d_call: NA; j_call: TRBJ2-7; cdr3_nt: TGTGCCAGCAGCTTGGGGGCAGGGCTCTACGAGCAGTACTTC; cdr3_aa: CASSLGAGLYEQYF
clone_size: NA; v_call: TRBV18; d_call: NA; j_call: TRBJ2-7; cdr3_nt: TGTGCCAACTCACCAGTGACGGGACCACACGAGCAGTACTTC; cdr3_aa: CANSPVTGPHEQYF
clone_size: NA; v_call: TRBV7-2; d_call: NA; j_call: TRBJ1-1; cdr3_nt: TGTGCCAGCAGTCCGCAGGGGCGGGGGAACACTGAAGCTTTCTTT; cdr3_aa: CASSPQGRGNTEAFF
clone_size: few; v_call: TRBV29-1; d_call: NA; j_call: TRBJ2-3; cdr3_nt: TGCAGCGTTGAGCTCAAGGATACGCAGTATTTT; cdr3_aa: CSVELKDTQYF
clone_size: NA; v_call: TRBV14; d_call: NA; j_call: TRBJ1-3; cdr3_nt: TGTGCCAGCAGCGACAGCCGCTACTCTGGAAACACCATATATTTT; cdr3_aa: CASSDSRYSGNTIYF
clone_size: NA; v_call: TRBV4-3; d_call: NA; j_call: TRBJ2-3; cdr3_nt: TGCGCCAGCAGCCAAGATAGGCTAGCCTCAGATACGCAGTATTTT; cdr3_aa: CASSQDRLASDTQYF
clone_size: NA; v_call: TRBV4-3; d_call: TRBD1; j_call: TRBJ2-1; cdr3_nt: TGCGCCAGCAGCCCAGTCATAGACAGGGCAAGCTCCTACAATGAGCAGTTCTTC; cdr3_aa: CASSPVIDRASSYNEQFF
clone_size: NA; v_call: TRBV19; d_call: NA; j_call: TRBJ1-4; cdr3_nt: TGTGCCAGTACCATCCCAGAAGGGTTAACAGGGAATTCAACTAATGAAAAACTGTTTTTT; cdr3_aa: CASTIPEGLTGNSTNEKLFF
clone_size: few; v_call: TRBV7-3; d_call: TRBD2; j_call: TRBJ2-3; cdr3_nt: TGTGCCAGCAGCTTAATGGTTCTAGCGGGGCCCACAGATACGCAGTATTTT; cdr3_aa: CASSLMVLAGPTDTQYF
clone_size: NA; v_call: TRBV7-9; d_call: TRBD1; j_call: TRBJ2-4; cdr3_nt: TGTGCCAGCAGCTTAGCAACAGGGGGCTCGAACATTCAGTACTTC; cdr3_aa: CASSLATGGSNIQYF
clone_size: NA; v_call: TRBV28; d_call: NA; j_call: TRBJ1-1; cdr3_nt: TGTGCCAGCAGTTTGTTAGGGGGGAACACTGAAGCTTTCTTT; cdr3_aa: CASSLLGGNTEAFF
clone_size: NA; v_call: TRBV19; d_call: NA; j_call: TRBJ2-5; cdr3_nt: TGTGCCAGTAGTATGACCCCGAACAGAGGACAAGAGACCCAGTACTTC; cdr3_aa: CASSMTPNRGQETQYF
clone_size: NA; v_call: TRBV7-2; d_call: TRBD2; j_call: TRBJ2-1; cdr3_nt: TGTGCCAGCAGCCAGGGACTAGCGGGGAACAATGAGCAGTTCTTC; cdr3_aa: CASSQGLAGNNEQFF
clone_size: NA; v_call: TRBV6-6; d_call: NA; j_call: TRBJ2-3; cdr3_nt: TGTGCCAGCAGCCCACCCGGGGGAGATACGCAGTATTTT; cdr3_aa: CASSPPGGDTQYF
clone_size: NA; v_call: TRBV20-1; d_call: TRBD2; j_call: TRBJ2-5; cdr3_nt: TGCACCGCGGGGGATCACGAGACCCAGTACTTC; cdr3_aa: CTAGDHETQYF
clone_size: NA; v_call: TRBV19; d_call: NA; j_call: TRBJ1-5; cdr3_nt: TGTGCCAGTAGTATGAATCCCCTCAGGGGTCGAACGCCCCAGCATTTT; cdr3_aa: CASSMNPLRGRTPQHF
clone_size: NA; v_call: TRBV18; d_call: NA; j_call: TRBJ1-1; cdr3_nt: TGTGCCAGCTCACCACCGGACGGTTCGAACACTGAAGCTTTCTTT; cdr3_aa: CASSPPDGSNTEAFF
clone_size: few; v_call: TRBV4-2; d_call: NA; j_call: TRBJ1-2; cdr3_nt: TGTGCCAGCAGCCAAAATACAGGGATCGATGGCTACACCTTC; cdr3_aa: CASSQNTGIDGYTF
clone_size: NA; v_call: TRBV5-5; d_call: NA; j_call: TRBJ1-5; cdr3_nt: TGTGCCAGCAGCAGACGAACAGGGTCGGGCAATCAGCCCCAGCATTTT; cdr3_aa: CASSRRTGSGNQPQHF
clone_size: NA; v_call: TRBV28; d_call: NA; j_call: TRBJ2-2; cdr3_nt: TGTGCCAGCAGTTTAGGGCTTTACACCGGGGAGCTGTTTTTT; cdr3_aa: CASSLGLYTGELFF
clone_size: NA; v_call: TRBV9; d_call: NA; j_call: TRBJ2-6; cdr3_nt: TGTGCCAGCAGCGATAGAGGTTTTCCTGGGGCCAACGTCCTGACTTTC; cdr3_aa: CASSDRGFPGANVLTF
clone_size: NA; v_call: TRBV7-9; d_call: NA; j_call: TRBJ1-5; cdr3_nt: TGTGCCAGCAGCTTAGGGGTGAGCGGGAATCAGCCCCAGCATTTT; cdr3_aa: CASSLGVSGNQPQHF
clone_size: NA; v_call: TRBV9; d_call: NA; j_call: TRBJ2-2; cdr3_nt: TGTGCCAGCAGCGTAGTTGGGGCCACCGGGGAGCTGTTTTTT; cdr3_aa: CASSVVGATGELFF
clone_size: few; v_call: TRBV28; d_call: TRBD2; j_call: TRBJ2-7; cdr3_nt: TGTGCCAGCAGTCCCGTTCGGGGGGGCGGATCCTACGAGCAGTACTTC; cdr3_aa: CASSPVRGGGSYEQYF
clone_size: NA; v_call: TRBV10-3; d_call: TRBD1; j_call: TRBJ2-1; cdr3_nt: TGTGCCATCAGAGCGGGACAGGGGGCTAACAATGAGCAGTTCTTC; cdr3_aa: CAIRAGQGANNEQFF
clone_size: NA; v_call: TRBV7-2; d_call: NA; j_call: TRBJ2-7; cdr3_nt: TGTGCCAGCAGGCCCGTGGGTTCAGGAGGTACCACCTACGAGCAGTACTTC; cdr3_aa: CASRPVGSGGTTYEQYF
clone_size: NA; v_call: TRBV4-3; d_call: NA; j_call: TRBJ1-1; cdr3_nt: TGCGCCAGCAGCCAGGGAGGGGGGGCGGCTGTTGAAGCTTTCTTT; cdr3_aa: CASSQGGGAAVEAFF
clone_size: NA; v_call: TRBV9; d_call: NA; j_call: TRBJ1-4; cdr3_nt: TGTGCCAGCAGCGCTCGGGGAGACAATAATGAAAAACTGTTTTTT; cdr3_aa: CASSARGDNNEKLFF
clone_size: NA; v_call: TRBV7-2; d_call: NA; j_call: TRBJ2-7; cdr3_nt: TGTGCCAGCAGCCCCCGGACCCCCTCCGAGCAGTACTTC; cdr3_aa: CASSPRTPSEQYF
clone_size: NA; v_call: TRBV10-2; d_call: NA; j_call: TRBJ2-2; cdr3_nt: TGCGCCAGCAGACCGAAGAACACCGGGGAGCTGTTTTTT; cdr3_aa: CASRPKNTGELFF
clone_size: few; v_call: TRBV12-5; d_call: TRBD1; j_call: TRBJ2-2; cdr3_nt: TGTGCTAGTGGACAGGGGGAGAACACCGGGGAGCTGTTTTTT; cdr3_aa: CASGQGENTGELFF
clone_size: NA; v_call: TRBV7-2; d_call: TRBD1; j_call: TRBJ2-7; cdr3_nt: TGTGCCAGCAGTCAAACAGGGGGCCATGAGTACGAGCAGTACTTC; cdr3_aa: CASSQTGGHEYEQYF
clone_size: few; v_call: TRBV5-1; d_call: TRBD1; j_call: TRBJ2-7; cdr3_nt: TGCGCCAGCAGCACACAGACAGGGGGCGCGTCCGAGCAGTACTTC; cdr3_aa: CASSTQTGGASEQYF
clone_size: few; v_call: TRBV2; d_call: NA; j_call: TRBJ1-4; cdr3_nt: TGTGCCAGCAGTGTCGGACAGATGAATGAAAAACTGTTTTTT; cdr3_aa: CASSVGQMNEKLFF
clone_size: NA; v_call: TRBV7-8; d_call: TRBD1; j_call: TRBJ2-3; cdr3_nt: TGTGCCAGCAGCTTAGTTGGGACAGGGGGGCCAGATACGCAGTATTTT; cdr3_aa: CASSLVGTGGPDTQYF
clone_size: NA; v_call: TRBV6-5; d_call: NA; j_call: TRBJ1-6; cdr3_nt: TGTGCCAGCAGTTACAAGGCAGGGCTTAATTCACCCCTCCACTTT; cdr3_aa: CASSYKAGLNSPLHF